This T cell receptor beta chain was obtained from a study of blood T cell repertoires in COVID-19. TCRdb keeps only in-frame clones here, not all; method: immunoSEQ multiplex PCR. The sample holds roughly 200,000 clones, around 83% seen once. This CDR3 has 16 amino acids. Trimming at V came to 2 bases and at J to 6 bases, leaving 9 bases not matched to a gene. CDR1 is MNHEY and CDR2 is SVGEGT in the germline V gene. This TCR was recovered from a woman aged 80 or older with COVID-19, enrolled during active disease. Sequencing input: peripheral blood. The gene calls are TRBV6-2 or TRBV6-3 and TRBJ1-5, with TRBD1 matching over 8 bases. The CDR3 bases are TGTGCCAGCAGTTACGGGCCCAGGGGGCAGAGTCAGCCCCAGCATTTT. Amino acids: CASSYGPRGQSQPQHF.